This TCR beta chain comes out of a study of CD8 T cells in Susac syndrome. Study observations and caveats: That the number of individuals in its TCR sequencing and HLA analysis was relatively small was acknowledged by the study.

CDR1 is SGHRS, CDR2 YFSETQ, per germline. The V end was cut by 1 base, the J end by 4 bases, with 11 bases between. The length of the CDR3 is 14 residues. cDNA came from about 0.5 to 1 ug RNA primed by random hexamers. TCR beta CDR3 was amplified by immunoSEQ covering 54 Vbeta and 13 Jbeta. TCRdb processed the immunoSEQ multiplex PCR reads anew with MiXCR; each CDR3 protein has one entry. Among more than 200,000 distinct CDR3 sequences, about 93% were seen once, and the ten largest hold about 0.07%. The patients serving as multiple sclerosis controls were treatment-naive. They had stable or active relapsing-remitting disease and fulfilled revised McDonald criteria. CD8+ and CD4+ T cells were negatively isolated; TEMRA cells were FACS-enriched. This clonotype was detected once. The antigen remains undetermined.

The receptor was isolated from a human donor with multiple sclerosis. Sequencing was performed on CD4+ T cells from PBMCs. The V gene is TRBV5-1, the J gene TRBJ2-5; D gene ambiguous. The CDR3 loop reads CASSLYPETETQYF. For the CDR3, the DNA is TGCGCCAGCAGCTTGTACCCGGAGACAGAGACCCAGTACTTC.